This TCR beta chain was recorded in a study of a mutant IDH1 vaccine in newly diagnosed glioma. Study as a whole: Patients' prior therapy spanned radiotherapy, temozolomide, or both; most underwent both.

Time point specified: baseline, week 1 (first vaccination visit). Sample treatment: pre-vaccination baseline after standard-of-care therapy. Germline values: CDR1 SNHLY, CDR2 FYNNEI. V gave up 8 bases and J gave up 0 bases, with 14 bases separating them. CDR3 length equals 14 residues. Sequencing used immunoSEQ multiplex PCR; TCRdb keeps in-frame clones, though not all of them. The sample comprises about 16,000 clones, about 95% of which are singletons, and more than 3.5% rests with the top ten. The V gene is TRBV2, the J gene TRBJ2-7; D is perhaps TRBD1 (5 bases). The TCR originated in a woman under 30 with glioma. Some clones in this sample may be carry-over from other donors' samples. Sequencing was performed on peripheral blood mononuclear cells (PBMCs), taken from a glioma patient treated with radiotherapy, temozolomide or both. CDR3 sequence reads: CASQGFQSSYEQYF. The CDR3 DNA is TGTGCCAGCCAGGGCTTCCAAAGCTCCTACGAGCAGTACTTC.